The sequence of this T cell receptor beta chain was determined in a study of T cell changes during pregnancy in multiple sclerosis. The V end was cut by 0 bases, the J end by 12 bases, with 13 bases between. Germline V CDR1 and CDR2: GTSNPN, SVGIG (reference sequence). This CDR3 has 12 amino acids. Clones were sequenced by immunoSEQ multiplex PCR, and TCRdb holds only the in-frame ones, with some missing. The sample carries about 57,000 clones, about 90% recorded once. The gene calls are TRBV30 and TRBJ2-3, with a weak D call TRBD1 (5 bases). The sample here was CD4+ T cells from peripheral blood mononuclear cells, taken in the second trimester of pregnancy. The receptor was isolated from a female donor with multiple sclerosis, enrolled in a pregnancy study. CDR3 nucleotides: TGTGCCTGGAGTGTAGGGGTGGTTGAACAGTATTTT. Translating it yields CAWSVGVVEQYF.